Following are 25 T cell receptor beta chains from one sample sequenced in a study of CD4+ T cells in melanoma. The method was immunoSEQ multiplex PCR; TCRdb's version includes in-frame clones alone and lacks a portion of them. The sample includes some 50,000 clones, roughly 89% of them seen just once. The sample comprised peripheral blood. The receptors here all came from a human donor with melanoma.

About this clone itself: At one boundary the junction diverges from the germline segment, which might be a read error. The chain joins TRBV7-7 to TRBJ2-1; 8 bases fit TRBD1. CDR1 and CDR2 (germline): SSHAT, FNYEAQ (reference sequence). CDR3 length: 13 residues. CDR3 in DNA: TGTGCTAGCAGCTTGACAGGGGTTGCTGAGCAGTTCTTC. Its protein product is CASSLTGVAEQFF. The full variable domain, rest sourced from reference TRBV7-7 and TRBJ2-1, is GAGVSQSPRYKVTKRGQDVTLRCDPISSHATLYWYQQALGQGPEFLTYFNYEAQPDKSGLPSDRFSAERPEGSISTLTIQRTEQRDSAMYRCASSLTGVAEQFFGPGTRLTVL.

This clone appeared a single time. The gene calls are TRBV18 and TRBJ2-7, with 7 bases fitting TRBD1. From germline, CDR1 is KGHSH and CDR2 LQKENI. The trim removed 6 bases at V and 4 bases at J, leaving 6 bases unmatched. CDR3 length: 13 amino acids. The CDR3 DNA is TGTGCCAGCTCTCAGGACAGGATGTACGAGCAGTACTTC. Amino acid sequence: CASSQDRMYEQYF. Looking up the rest from reference TRBV18 and TRBJ2-7 gives the full variable domain: NAGVMQNPRHLVRRRGQEARLRCSPMKGHSHVYWYRQLPEEGLKFMVYLQKENIIDESGMPKERFSAEFPKEGPSILRIQQVVRGDSAAYFCASSQDRMYEQYFGPGTRLTVT.

The chain joins TRBV11-2 to TRBJ2-3; 10 nucleotides align to TRBD1. Trimming removed 5 bases from V and 6 bases from J; junction bases left unmatched: 5. The CDR3 runs to 14 residues. Germline CDR1 SGHAT, CDR2 FQNNGV. The DNA for the CDR3 is TGTGCCAGCAGCCGGGGACAGGGGTCGGATACGCAGTATTTT. Encoded protein: CASSRGQGSDTQYF.

V and J are TRBV9 and TRBJ2-2; no clear D gene. The V end was cut by 2 bases, the J end by 5 bases, with 7 bases between. The CDR3 extends over 13 amino acids. Germline V gene sequence: CDR1 SGDLS, CDR2 YYNGEE. This CDR3 is CASSVMDTGELFF. CDR3 nucleotides: TGTGCCAGCAGCGTGATGGATACCGGGGAGCTGTTTTTT. The full variable domain, with the rest looked up from reference TRBV9 and TRBJ2-2, is DSGVTQTPKHLITATGQRVTLRCSPRSGDLSVYWYQQSLDQGLQFLIQYYNGEERAKGNILERFSAQQFPDLHSELNLSSLELGDSALYFCASSVMDTGELFFGEGSRLTVL.

The V call is TRBV6-6, the J call TRBJ2-4; perhaps D is TRBD1 or TRBD2 (5 bases each). CDR3 length equals 14 residues. CDR1 is MNHNY and CDR2 is SVGAGI in the germline V gene (reference sequence). The V gene lost 5 bases and the J gene lost 0 bases, with 8 bases spanning the gap. DNA of the CDR3: TGTGCCAGCAGTGGGGGTACAGCCAAAAACATTCAGTACTTC. Translating it yields CASSGGTAKNIQYF.

This chain uses TRBV9 with TRBJ2-6; possibly TRBD2 for D (7 bases). The V gene's germline CDR1 is SGDLS and CDR2 YYNGEE. The CDR3 runs 16 residues. V lost 3 bases to trimming and J lost 2 bases, with 12 bases between them. The CDR3 sequence: CASSDGGAAGANVLTF. CDR3 bases: TGTGCCAGCAGCGATGGGGGGGCGGCTGGGGCCAACGTCCTGACTTTC.

The J gene is TRBJ2-7, the V gene TRBV5-6; D is perhaps TRBD1 or TRBD2 (5 bases each). The CDR3 is made up of 13 amino acids. Trimming took 3 bases from V and 5 from J, leaving 12 bases between them. Germline assignment: CDR1 SGHDT and CDR2 YYEEEE. The CDR3, as DNA: TGTGCCAGCAGCTCCGGGGCCGGGGACGAGCAGTACTTC. Amino acid sequence: CASSSGAGDEQYF.

The gene calls are TRBV7-9 and TRBJ1-5; possible D gene TRBD1, 6 bases. V was cut by 5 bases and J by 6 bases, with 26 bases left in between. Germline V gene sequence: CDR1 SEHNR, CDR2 FQNEAQ (reference sequence). The CDR3 consists of 18 residues. The CDR3 reads CASSRTPRGAGGFQPQHF. The CDR3 bases are TGTGCCAGCAGCCGTACACCACGGGGGGCAGGAGGTTTTCAGCCCCAGCATTTT.

The chain is built from TRBV27 and TRBJ2-1; D uncertain. Trimming stripped 3 bases from V and 2 bases from J, with 8 bases between. The CDR3 consists of 14 residues. CDR1 and CDR2 from the germline V gene are MNHEY and SMNVEV (reference sequence). CDR3 sequence reads: CASSFGLAYNEQFF. For the CDR3, the DNA is TGTGCCAGCAGTTTTGGGCTAGCCTACAATGAGCAGTTCTTC.

The CDR3 nucleotides are TGCGCCAGCAGCCTAGACTTATTGGGTGGAAACACCATATATTTT. It codes for CASSLDLLGGNTIYF. The chain has TRBV5-1 and TRBJ1-3; no firm D call. V was clipped by 4 bases and J by 3 bases, with 14 bases between them. The CDR3 loop spans 15 amino acids. Per the germline V gene, CDR1 is SGHRS and CDR2 is YFSETQ. The full variable domain, completed using reference TRBV5-1 and TRBJ1-3, is KAGVTQTPRYLIKTRGQQVTLSCSPISGHRSVSWYQQTPGQGLQFLFEYFSETQRNKGNFPGRFSGRQFSNSRSEMNVSTLELGDSALYLCASSLDLLGGNTIYFGEGSWLTVV.

The chain is built from TRBV18 and TRBJ2-3; 8 bases align to TRBD2. The trim removed 2 bases at V and 0 bases at J, leaving 7 bases unmatched. The CDR3 covers 17 residues. CDR1 is KGHSH and CDR2 is LQKENI in the germline V gene. CDR3 protein: CASSPNPKRGSTDTQYF. DNA for the CDR3: TGTGCCAGCTCACCAAACCCGAAGCGGGGGAGCACAGATACGCAGTATTTT. Combining the CDR3 with reference TRBV18 and TRBJ2-3 gives the whole variable domain NAGVMQNPRHLVRRRGQEARLRCSPMKGHSHVYWYRQLPEEGLKFMVYLQKENIIDESGMPKERFSAEFPKEGPSILRIQQVVRGDSAAYFCASSPNPKRGSTDTQYFGPGTRLTVL.

This clone was seen just once. The chain uses TRBV27 and TRBJ2-1; a possible D gene is TRBD2 (6 bases). This CDR3 spans 10 amino acids. Between the trimmed V and J ends, which lost 8 bases and 9 bases, there was a span of 8 bases. Germline V gene lookup returns CDR1 MNHEY and CDR2 SMNVEV (reference sequence). The CDR3: CASGRIEQFF. The DNA of the CDR3 is TGTGCCAGCGGGAGGATTGAGCAGTTCTTC.

V and J are TRBV4-2 and TRBJ2-7; 11 nucleotides agree with TRBD2. V trimming: 1 base; J trimming: 1 base; junction bases outside the gene matches: 3. The CDR3 sequence is 16 residues long. Germline V gives CDR1 LGHNA, CDR2 YNFKEQ. The CDR3 protein is CASSQGGLAASYEQYF. As DNA, the CDR3 is TGTGCCAGCAGCCAAGGGGGACTAGCGGCTTCCTACGAGCAGTACTTC.

This chain uses TRBV7-9 with TRBJ2-3; TRBD1 or TRBD2 may be the D gene (5 bases each). The CDR3 spans 14 residues. Per the germline V gene, CDR1 is SEHNR and CDR2 is FQNEAQ (reference sequence). V lost 6 bases to trimming and J lost 10 bases, with 20 bases between them. The CDR3 spells CASREARGIKPQYF. The CDR3 DNA follows: TGTGCCAGCAGGGAAGCCCGGGGCATTAAGCCGCAGTATTTT.

J is TRBJ2-7 and V is TRBV5-1; D is perhaps TRBD1 or TRBD2 (6 bases each). CDR1 and CDR2 (germline): SGHRS, YFSETQ. Trimming left V 3 bases short and J 2 bases short, with 9 bases between. The CDR3 spans 13 residues. In DNA form, the CDR3 reads TGCGCCAGCAGCTACGGGGGCACCTACGAGCAGTACTTC. Translating gives CASSYGGTYEQYF. Using reference TRBV5-1 and TRBJ2-7 for the parts outside the CDR3, the full variable domain is KAGVTQTPRYLIKTRGQQVTLSCSPISGHRSVSWYQQTPGQGLQFLFEYFSETQRNKGNFPGRFSGRQFSNSRSEMNVSTLELGDSALYLCASSYGGTYEQYFGPGTRLTVT.

The chain has TRBV7-2 and TRBJ2-3; D is uncertain. This CDR3 spans 13 amino acids. Germline CDR1 SGHTA, CDR2 FQGNSA. Trimming cost V 2 bases and J 6 bases, with 9 bases left between them. The CDR3 sequence is CASSLKGGDTQYF. CDR3 DNA sequence: TGTGCCAGCAGCTTAAAGGGCGGCGATACGCAGTATTTT.

V is TRBV7-9 and J is TRBJ2-5, with 7 positions matching TRBD1. Germline CDR1 SEHNR, CDR2 FQNEAQ (reference sequence). The CDR3 extends over 13 amino acids. CDR3 residues: CTSEGGTEETQYF. The CDR3 nucleotides are TGTACAAGCGAAGGGGGCACAGAAGAGACCCAGTACTTC. The full variable domain, in which reference TRBV7-9 and TRBJ2-5 provide the parts outside the CDR3, is DTGVSQNPRHKITKRGQNVTFRCDPISEHNRLYWYRQTLGQGPEFLTYFQNEAQLEKSRLLSDRFSAERPKGSFSTLEIQRTEQGDSAMYLCTSEGGTEETQYFGPGTRLLVL.

This chain connects TRBV11-2 to TRBJ2-1; TRBD2 matches 11 bases. The germline V gene encodes CDR1 SGHAT and CDR2 FQNNGV. The length of the CDR3 is 16 residues. The trim removed 4 bases at V and 8 bases at J, leaving 10 bases unmatched. The CDR3 nucleotides are TGTGCCAGCAGCTCAAGACTAGCGGGGATAGGGTATGAGCAGTTCTTC. This gives the protein CASSSRLAGIGYEQFF.

V and J are TRBV28 and TRBJ1-5; 8 nucleotides match TRBD1. Looked up from germline, CDR1 is MDHEN and CDR2 is SYDVKM. This CDR3 is 17 amino acids long. Trimming removed 4 bases from V and 5 bases from J; junction bases left unmatched: 13. The CDR3 bases are TGTGCCAGCAGTTCCGGACAGGGCCTAAACCGGTATCAGCCCCAGCATTTT. Translating gives CASSSGQGLNRYQPQHF.

The chain joins TRBV5-6 to TRBJ1-2, with TRBD1 identical over 7 bases. Unmatched junction bases numbered 11, after V lost 4 bases and J lost 8 bases. Germline lookup yields CDR1 SGHDT and CDR2 YYEEEE. CDR3 length: 14 amino acids. This CDR3 reads CASSPVGQGGGYTF. The CDR3 DNA reads TGTGCCAGCAGCCCCGTTGGGCAGGGGGGCGGCTACACCTTC. The full variable domain, in which reference TRBV5-6 and TRBJ1-2 provide the parts outside the CDR3, is DAGVTQSPTHLIKTRGQQVTLRCSPKSGHDTVSWYQQALGQGPQFIFQYYEEEERQRGNFPDRFSGHQFPNYSSELNVNALLLGDSALYLCASSPVGQGGGYTFGSGTRLTVV.

The genes are TRBV19 and TRBJ2-5; D unclear. Trimming stripped 5 bases from V and 11 bases from J, with 24 bases between. This CDR3 is 15 amino acids long. The V gene's germline CDR1 is LNHDA and CDR2 SQIVND (reference sequence). As DNA, the CDR3 is TGTGCCAGTAGTCCGGAGCCGTCCACCACACGTTTGCAGTACTTC. Amino acids: CASSPEPSTTRLQYF.

This clone was counted a single time. Here the CDR3 reads CASSLFGQGLDGYTF. The CDR3 DNA sequence: TGTGCCAGCAGTTTATTCGGACAGGGACTTGATGGCTACACCTTC. The gene calls are TRBV27 and TRBJ1-2, with 8 bases that match TRBD1. The CDR3 totals 15 residues. Germline-derived CDR1 and CDR2 are MNHEY and SMNVEV (reference sequence). The ends lost 1 base at V and 6 bases at J; junction bases unmatched: 7.

The rearrangement links TRBV7-8 to TRBJ1-5; a possible D gene is TRBD1 (5 bases). Trimming took off 4 bases at V and 4 bases at J, with 11 bases between the two ends. Germline loops: CDR1 SGHVS, CDR2 FQNEAQ. This CDR3 has 14 amino acids. The CDR3 sequence is CASSSQGWNQPQHF. The DNA of the CDR3 is TGTGCCAGCAGCTCCCAGGGTTGGAATCAGCCCCAGCATTTT.

The rearrangement joins TRBV30 to TRBJ1-1; D unresolved. The CDR3 loop spans 13 amino acids. Germline lookup yields CDR1 GTSNPN and CDR2 SVGIG (reference sequence). The ends were cut back, 0 bases at V and 5 bases at J, with 10 bases in the middle. The CDR3 bases are TGTGCCTGGAGTGTTTCGGGGATAACTGAAGCTTTCTTT. Encoded protein: CAWSVSGITEAFF.

In its sample, this clone was seen once. The gene calls are TRBV7-8 and TRBJ1-5; 7 bases align to TRBD1. V was pared by 2 bases and J by 0 bases, with 1 base of the junction left unmatched. Germline CDR1 is SGHVS and CDR2 is FQNEAQ. The CDR3 contains 15 residues. CDR3 sequence: CASSLQGDSNQPQHF. CDR3 bases: TGTGCCAGCAGCTTACAGGGGGATAGCAATCAGCCCCAGCATTTT.